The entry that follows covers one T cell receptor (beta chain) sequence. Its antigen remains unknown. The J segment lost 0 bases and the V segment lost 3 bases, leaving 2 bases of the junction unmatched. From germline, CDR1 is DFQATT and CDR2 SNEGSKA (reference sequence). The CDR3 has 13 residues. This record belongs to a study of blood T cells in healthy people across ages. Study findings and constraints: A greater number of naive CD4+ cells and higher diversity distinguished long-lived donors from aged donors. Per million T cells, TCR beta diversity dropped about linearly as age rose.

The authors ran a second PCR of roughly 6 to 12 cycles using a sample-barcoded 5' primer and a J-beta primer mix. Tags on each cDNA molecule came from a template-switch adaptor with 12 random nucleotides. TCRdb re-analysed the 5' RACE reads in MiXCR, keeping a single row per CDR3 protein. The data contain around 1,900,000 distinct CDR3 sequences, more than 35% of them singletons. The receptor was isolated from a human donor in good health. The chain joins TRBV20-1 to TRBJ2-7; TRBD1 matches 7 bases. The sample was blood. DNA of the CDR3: TGCAGTGCTAGGGGACAGAACTCCTACGAGCAGTACTTC. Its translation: CSARGQNSYEQYF.